This TCR beta chain was profiled in a study of TIL therapy for anti-PD-1-resistant metastatic lung cancer. Whole-study context: Most patients had lung adenocarcinoma; several tumors were EGFR-mutant, two ALK-rearranged; half smoked currently or formerly.

Time point noted: pre-treatment sample, taken before nivolumab and TIL therapy. Stage 4 NSCLC adults joined between late 2017 and 2020. V shed 3 bases and J shed 0 bases, with 11 bases lying between them. CDR1 and CDR2 from the germline V gene are MGHRA and YSYEKL. This CDR3 has 15 residues. Sequencing used immunoSEQ v3. Here immunoSEQ multiplex PCR was the method, and the copy in TCRdb shows in-frame clones only, minus some. The top ten hold more than 4.5% of the sample, which has tens of thousands of clones, 65% to 80% seen once. The V and J genes are TRBV4-1 and TRBJ1-2; D is perhaps TRBD1 (6 bases). Sequencing was performed on blood, taken at baseline. The sequence came from a woman aged 30 to 85 with non-small cell lung cancer. DNA of the CDR3: TGCGCCAGCAGCCAGGGGCAGGGGACTAACTATGGCTACACCTTC. It codes for CASSQGQGTNYGYTF.